This T cell receptor (beta chain) was recorded in a study of blood T cell repertoires in COVID-19. Whole-study context: PBMCs, B-cell-depleted T cells, or T cells were the source of the cDNA or gDNA that made up the material.

This clone was recorded once. Different DNA sequences within this sample yield the same CDR3. Using immunoSEQ multiplex PCR, the repertoire was profiled, and TCRdb retains in-frame clones only, with some absent. The table shows 260,000 or so clones, with around four fifths occurring only once. Sequencing used PBMCs or T cells enriched from blood (not recorded which). The clonotype comes from a woman aged 40-49 years who had been exposed to COVID-19.

The CDR3 reads CAISESGGTRPQHF. In nucleotides, the CDR3 is TGTGCCATCAGTGAGTCAGGGGGCACCAGGCCCCAGCATTTT. V is TRBV10-3 and J is TRBJ1-5; the match to TRBD1 covers 7 bases. Germline CDR1 and CDR2: ENHRY and SYGVKD. The CDR3 sequence is 14 residues long. V lost 0 bases, J lost 9 bases, and 5 bases stayed unmatched.